The sequence of this T cell receptor beta chain was determined in a study of T cells after yellow fever vaccination. Study observations and caveats: The appearance of a small share of clonotypes in both CD4 and CD8 compartments was observed. Re-detected after boosting: most primary clones, around 96% of CD4 and roughly 88% of CD8.

Deletions cut 6 bases from V and 11 bases from J, with 16 bases between. This CDR3 spans 11 amino acids. CDR1 and CDR2 (germline): DFQATT, SNEGSKA (reference sequence). Concerning this clonotype: The antigen is undetermined.

Universal primer sites and UMIs were introduced during 5'RACE template-switching synthesis of TCR cDNA. TCRdb re-called the 5' RACE reads with MiXCR, one entry per CDR3 protein. Altogether approximately 330,000 distinct CDR3 sequences are present, around 13% being singletons, with the ten largest covering 3% to 4%. The receptor was isolated from a man between 18 and 35 years old who received the YFV17D yellow fever vaccine. This chain joins TRBV20-1 and TRBJ1-1; no definite D call. Sequences were derived from CD4+ T cells sorted from PBMCs, sampled 15 days after the yellow fever booster vaccination. CDR3 amino acids: CSAPSDAVAFF. The CDR3 DNA is TGCAGTGCGCCCAGTGATGCGGTGGCTTTCTTT.